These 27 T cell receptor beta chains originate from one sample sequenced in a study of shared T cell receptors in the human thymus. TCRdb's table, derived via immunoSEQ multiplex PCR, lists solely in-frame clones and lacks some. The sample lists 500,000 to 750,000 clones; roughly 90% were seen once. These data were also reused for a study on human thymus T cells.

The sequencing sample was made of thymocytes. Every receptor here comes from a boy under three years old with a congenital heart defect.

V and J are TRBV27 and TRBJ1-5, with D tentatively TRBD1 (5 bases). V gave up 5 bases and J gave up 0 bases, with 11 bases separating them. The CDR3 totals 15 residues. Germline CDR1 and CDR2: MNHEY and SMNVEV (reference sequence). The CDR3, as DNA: TGTGCCAGCAGTCCCGACAGCCTTAGCAATCAGCCCCAGCATTTT. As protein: CASSPDSLSNQPQHF.

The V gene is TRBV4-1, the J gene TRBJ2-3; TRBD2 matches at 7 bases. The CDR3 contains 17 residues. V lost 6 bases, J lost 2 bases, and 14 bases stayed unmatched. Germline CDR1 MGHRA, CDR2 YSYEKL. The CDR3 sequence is CASSPTRGLHYTDTQYF. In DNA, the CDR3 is TGCGCCAGCAGTCCCACCCGGGGACTACATTACACAGATACGCAGTATTTT.

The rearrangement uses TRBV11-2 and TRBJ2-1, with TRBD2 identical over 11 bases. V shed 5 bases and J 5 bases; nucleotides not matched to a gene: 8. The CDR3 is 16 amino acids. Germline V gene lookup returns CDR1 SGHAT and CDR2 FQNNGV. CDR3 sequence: CASSHHKGLADNEQFF. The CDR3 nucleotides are TGTGCCAGCAGCCACCACAAGGGACTAGCGGACAATGAGCAGTTCTTC.

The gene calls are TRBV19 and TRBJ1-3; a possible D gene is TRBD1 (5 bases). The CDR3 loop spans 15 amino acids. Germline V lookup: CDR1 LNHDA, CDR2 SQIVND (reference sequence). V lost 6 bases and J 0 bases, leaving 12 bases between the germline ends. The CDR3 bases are TGTGCCAGTAGCCCCAGGGATTACTCTGGAAACACCATATATTTT. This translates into CASSPRDYSGNTIYF. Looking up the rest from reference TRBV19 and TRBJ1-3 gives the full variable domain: DGGITQSPKYLFRKEGQNVTLSCEQNLNHDAMYWYRQDPGQGLRLIYYSQIVNDFQKGDIAEGYSVSREKKESFPLTVTSAQKNPTAFYLCASSPRDYSGNTIYFGEGSWLTVV.

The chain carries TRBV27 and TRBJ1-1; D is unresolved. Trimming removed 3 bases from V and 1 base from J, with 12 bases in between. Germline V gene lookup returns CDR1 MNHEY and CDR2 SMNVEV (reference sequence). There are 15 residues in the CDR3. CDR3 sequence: CASSFLGESNTEAFF. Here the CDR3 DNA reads TGTGCCAGCAGTTTTTTGGGCGAATCGAACACTGAAGCTTTCTTT.

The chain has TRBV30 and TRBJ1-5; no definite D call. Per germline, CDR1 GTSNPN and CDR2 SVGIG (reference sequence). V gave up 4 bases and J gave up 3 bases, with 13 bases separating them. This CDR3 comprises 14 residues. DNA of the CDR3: TGTGCCTGGAAGAGTGCGGCTTTCAATCAGCCCCAGCATTTT. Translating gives CAWKSAAFNQPQHF.

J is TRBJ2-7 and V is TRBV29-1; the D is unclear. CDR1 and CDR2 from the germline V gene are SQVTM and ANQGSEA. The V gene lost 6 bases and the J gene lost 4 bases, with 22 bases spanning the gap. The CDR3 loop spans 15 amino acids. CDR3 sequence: CSVQPRTRILYEQYF. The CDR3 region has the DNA TGCAGCGTCCAACCCCGAACTCGAATCCTATACGAGCAGTACTTC.

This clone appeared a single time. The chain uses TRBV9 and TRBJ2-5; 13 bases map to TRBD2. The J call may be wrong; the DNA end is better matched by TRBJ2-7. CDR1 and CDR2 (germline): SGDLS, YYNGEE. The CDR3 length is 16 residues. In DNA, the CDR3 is TGTGCCAGCAGCCCACGGACTAGCGGGGGCCTGTACGAGCAGTACTTC. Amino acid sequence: CASSPRTSGGLYEQYF.

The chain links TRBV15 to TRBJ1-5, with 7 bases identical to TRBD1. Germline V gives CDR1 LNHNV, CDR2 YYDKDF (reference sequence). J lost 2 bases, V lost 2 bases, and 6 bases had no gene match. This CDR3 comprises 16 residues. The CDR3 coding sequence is TGTGCCACCAGCAGAAAGACAGGGTTTCGCAATCAGCCCCAGCATTTT. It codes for CATSRKTGFRNQPQHF. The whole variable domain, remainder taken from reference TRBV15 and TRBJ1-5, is DAMVIQNPRYQVTQFGKPVTLSCSQTLNHNVMYWYQQKSSQAPKLLFHYYDKDFNNEADTPDNFQSRRPNTSFCFLDIRSPGLGDTAMYLCATSRKTGFRNQPQHFGDGTRLSIL.

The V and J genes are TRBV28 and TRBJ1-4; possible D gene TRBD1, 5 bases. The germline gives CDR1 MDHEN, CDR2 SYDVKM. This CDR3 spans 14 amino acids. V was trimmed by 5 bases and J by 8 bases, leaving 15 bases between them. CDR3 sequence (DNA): TGTGCCAGCAGTCACATGGGGGGTAAAGAAAAACTGTTTTTT. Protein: CASSHMGGKEKLFF.

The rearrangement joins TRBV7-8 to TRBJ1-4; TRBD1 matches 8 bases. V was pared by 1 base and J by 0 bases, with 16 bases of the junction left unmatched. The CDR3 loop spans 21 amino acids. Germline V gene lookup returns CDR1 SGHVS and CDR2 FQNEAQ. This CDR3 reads CASSLGTTPGQGDTTNEKLFF. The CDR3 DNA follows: TGTGCCAGCAGCTTAGGAACCACTCCTGGACAGGGTGATACAACTAATGAAAAACTGTTTTTT.

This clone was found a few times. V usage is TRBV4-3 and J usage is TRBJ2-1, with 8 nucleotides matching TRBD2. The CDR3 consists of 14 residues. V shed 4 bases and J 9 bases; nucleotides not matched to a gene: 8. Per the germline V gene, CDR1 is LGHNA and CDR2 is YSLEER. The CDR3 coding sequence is TGCGCCAGCAGCCGCACCGGGACTAGGGGTGAGCAGTTCTTC. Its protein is CASSRTGTRGEQFF.

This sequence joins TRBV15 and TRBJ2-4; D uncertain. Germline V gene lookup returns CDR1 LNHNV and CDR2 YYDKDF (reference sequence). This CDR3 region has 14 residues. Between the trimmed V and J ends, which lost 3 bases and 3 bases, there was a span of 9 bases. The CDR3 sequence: CATSRYSSKNIQYF. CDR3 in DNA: TGTGCCACCAGCAGGTATTCGAGCAAAAACATTCAGTACTTC. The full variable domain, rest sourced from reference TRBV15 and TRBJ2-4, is DAMVIQNPRYQVTQFGKPVTLSCSQTLNHNVMYWYQQKSSQAPKLLFHYYDKDFNNEADTPDNFQSRRPNTSFCFLDIRSPGLGDTAMYLCATSRYSSKNIQYFGAGTRLSVL.

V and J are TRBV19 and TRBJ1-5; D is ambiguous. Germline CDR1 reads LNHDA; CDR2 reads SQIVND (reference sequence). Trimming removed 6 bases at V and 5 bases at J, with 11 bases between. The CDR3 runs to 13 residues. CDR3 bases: TGTGCCAGTAGCCTACCCGGGGATCAGCCCCAGCATTTT. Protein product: CASSLPGDQPQHF.

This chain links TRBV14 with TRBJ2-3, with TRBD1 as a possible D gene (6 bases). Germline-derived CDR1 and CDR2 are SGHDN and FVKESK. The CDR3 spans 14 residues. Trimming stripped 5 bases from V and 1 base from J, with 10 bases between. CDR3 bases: TGTGCCAGCAGCTCCCGGACAGGCACAGATACGCAGTATTTT. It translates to CASSSRTGTDTQYF.

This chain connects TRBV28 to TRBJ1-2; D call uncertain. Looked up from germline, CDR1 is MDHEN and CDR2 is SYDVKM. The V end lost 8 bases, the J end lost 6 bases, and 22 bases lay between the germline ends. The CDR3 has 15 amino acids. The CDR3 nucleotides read TGTGCCAGCTGCACTAGGTCGACCGAACTTCATGGCTACACCTTC. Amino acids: CASCTRSTELHGYTF.

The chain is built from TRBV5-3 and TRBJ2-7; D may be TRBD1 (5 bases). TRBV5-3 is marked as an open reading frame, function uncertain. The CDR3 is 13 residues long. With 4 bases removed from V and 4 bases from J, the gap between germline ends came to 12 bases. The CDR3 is CARSPPQGYEQYF. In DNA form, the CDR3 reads TGTGCCAGAAGCCCGCCCCAGGGTTACGAGCAGTACTTC.

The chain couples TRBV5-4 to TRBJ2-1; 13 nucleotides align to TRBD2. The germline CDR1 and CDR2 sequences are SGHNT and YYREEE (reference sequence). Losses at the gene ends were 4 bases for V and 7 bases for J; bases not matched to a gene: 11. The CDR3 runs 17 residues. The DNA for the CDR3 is TGTGCCAGCAGCCAACCCCGGACTAGCGGGAGAGAGAATGAGCAGTTCTTC. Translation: CASSQPRTSGRENEQFF.

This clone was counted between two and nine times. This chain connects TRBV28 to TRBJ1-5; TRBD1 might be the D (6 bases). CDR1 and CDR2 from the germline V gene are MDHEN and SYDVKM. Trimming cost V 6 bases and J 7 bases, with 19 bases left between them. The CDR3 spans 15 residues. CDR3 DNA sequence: TGTGCCAGCAGCCAGCTACAGGGCTTAAAGCAGCCCCAGCATTTT. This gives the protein CASSQLQGLKQPQHF.

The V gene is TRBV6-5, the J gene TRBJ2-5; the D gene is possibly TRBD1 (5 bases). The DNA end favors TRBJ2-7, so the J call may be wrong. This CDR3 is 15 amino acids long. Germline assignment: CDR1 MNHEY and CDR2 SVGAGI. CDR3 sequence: CASSSTSPRDYEQYF. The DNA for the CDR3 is TGTGCCAGCAGTTCTACCAGCCCCAGGGATTACGAGCAGTACTTC.

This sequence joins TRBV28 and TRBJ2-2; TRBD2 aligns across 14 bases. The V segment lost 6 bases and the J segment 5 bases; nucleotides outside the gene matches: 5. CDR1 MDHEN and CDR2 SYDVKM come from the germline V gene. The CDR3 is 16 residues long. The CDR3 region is CASSPGLAGVTGELFF. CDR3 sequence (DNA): TGTGCCAGCAGCCCGGGACTAGCGGGAGTTACCGGGGAGCTGTTTTTT.

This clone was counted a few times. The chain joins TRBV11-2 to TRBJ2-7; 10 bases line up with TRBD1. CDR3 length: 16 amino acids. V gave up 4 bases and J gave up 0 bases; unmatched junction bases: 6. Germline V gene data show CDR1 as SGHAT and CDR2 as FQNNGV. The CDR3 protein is CASSSPRTGGSYEQYF. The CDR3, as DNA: TGTGCCAGCAGCTCACCCCGGACAGGGGGCTCCTACGAGCAGTACTTC.

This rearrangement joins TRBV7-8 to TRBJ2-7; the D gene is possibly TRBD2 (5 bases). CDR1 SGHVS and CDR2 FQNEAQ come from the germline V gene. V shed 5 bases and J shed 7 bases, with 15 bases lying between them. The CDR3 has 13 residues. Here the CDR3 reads CASSGVAKSEQYF. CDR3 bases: TGTGCCAGCAGCGGGGTAGCGAAGTCGGAGCAGTACTTC.

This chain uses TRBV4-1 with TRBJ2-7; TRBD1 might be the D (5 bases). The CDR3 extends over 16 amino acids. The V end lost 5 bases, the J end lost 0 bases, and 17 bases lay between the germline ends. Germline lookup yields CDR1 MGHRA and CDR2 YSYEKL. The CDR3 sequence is CASSTRRAKSSYEQYF. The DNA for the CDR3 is TGCGCCAGCAGCACCCGCAGGGCCAAGAGCTCCTACGAGCAGTACTTC.

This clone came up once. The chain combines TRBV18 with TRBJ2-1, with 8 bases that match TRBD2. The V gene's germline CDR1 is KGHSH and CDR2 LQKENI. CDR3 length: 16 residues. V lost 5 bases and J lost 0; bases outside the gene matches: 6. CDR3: CASSATGTSSYNEQFF. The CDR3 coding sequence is TGTGCCAGCTCAGCTACCGGGACTAGCTCCTACAATGAGCAGTTCTTC.

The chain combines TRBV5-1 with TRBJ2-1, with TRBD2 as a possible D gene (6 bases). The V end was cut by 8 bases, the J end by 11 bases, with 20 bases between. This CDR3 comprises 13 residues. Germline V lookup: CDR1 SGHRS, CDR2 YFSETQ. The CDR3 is CASGTSSGRKQFF. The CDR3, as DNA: TGCGCCAGTGGGACGTCTTCGGGGAGGAAGCAGTTCTTC. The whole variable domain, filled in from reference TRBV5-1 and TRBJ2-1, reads KAGVTQTPRYLIKTRGQQVTLSCSPISGHRSVSWYQQTPGQGLQFLFEYFSETQRNKGNFPGRFSGRQFSNSRSEMNVSTLELGDSALYLCASGTSSGRKQFFGPGTRLTVL.

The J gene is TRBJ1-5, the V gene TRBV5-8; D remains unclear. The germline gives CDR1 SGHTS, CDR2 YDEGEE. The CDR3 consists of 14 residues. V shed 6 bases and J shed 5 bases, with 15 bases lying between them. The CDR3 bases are TGTGCCAGCAAGCGGGCCCTGATTTATCAGCCCCAGCATTTT. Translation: CASKRALIYQPQHF.